A selection of T cell receptor beta chains follows, all from one sample in a study of blood T cell repertoires in COVID-19. TCRdb's copy holds only in-frame clones and misses some; the assay was immunoSEQ multiplex PCR. The sample lists about 300,000 clones, about nine tenths occurring once. Source material: peripheral blood. The receptor set was obtained from a woman younger than 45 with COVID-19, enrolled during active disease. Each CDR3 is given with its conserved first and last residue. A D gene is named only where the DNA matches it firmly. Clone size, where shown, is once, few, many, or a class for clones that have expanded.

j_gene: TRBJ2-5
abundance: -
d_gene: TRBD2
v_gene: TRBV2
CDR3aa: CASSPTSRETQYF
CDR3nt: TGTGCCAGCAGTCCGACTAGCAGAGAGACCCAGTACTTC

j_gene: TRBJ1-1
abundance: -
d_gene: -
v_gene: TRBV6-5
CDR3aa: CASSYSWGAGSEAFF
CDR3nt: TGTGCCAGCAGTTACTCGTGGGGCGCGGGGTCTGAAGCTTTCTTT

j_gene: TRBJ2-1
abundance: -
d_gene: TRBD2
v_gene: TRBV29-1
CDR3aa: CSAGTSGGYNEQFF
CDR3nt: TGCAGCGCTGGGACTAGCGGGGGGTATAATGAGCAGTTCTTC

j_gene: TRBJ2-1
abundance: -
d_gene: TRBD1
v_gene: TRBV3-1/TRBV3-2
CDR3aa: CASSQSWDSIYNEQFF
CDR3nt: TGTGCCAGCAGCCAGTCTTGGGACAGCATCTACAATGAGCAGTTCTTC

j_gene: TRBJ1-1
abundance: -
d_gene: TRBD1
v_gene: TRBV16
CDR3aa: CASSQTGQGETEAFF
CDR3nt: TGTGCCAGCAGCCAAACCGGACAGGGGGAAACTGAAGCTTTCTTT

j_gene: TRBJ1-4
abundance: -
d_gene: TRBD1
v_gene: TRBV5-5
CDR3aa: CASSRDRSSALNEKLFF
CDR3nt: TGTGCCAGCAGCAGGGACAGGTCGTCCGCACTTAATGAAAAACTGTTTTTT

j_gene: TRBJ1-4
abundance: -
d_gene: TRBD1
v_gene: TRBV7-9
CDR3aa: CASSQQMTGGGEKLFF
CDR3nt: TGTGCCAGCAGCCAACAGATGACAGGGGGAGGTGAAAAACTGTTTTTT

j_gene: TRBJ1-2
abundance: few
d_gene: -
v_gene: TRBV5-1
CDR3aa: CASSLTGSGGYTF
CDR3nt: TGCGCCAGCAGCTTGACGGGGTCGGGAGGCTACACCTTC

j_gene: TRBJ1-2
abundance: few
d_gene: -
v_gene: TRBV5-1
CDR3aa: CASSSGDYGYTF
CDR3nt: TGCGCCAGCAGCTCCGGGGACTATGGCTACACCTTC

j_gene: TRBJ2-3
abundance: -
d_gene: -
v_gene: TRBV19
CDR3aa: CASSIFRGGADTQYF
CDR3nt: TGTGCCAGTAGTATATTCCGTGGCGGGGCAGATACGCAGTATTTT

j_gene: TRBJ2-7
abundance: -
d_gene: -
v_gene: TRBV7-9
CDR3aa: CASSLNRNSYEQYF
CDR3nt: TGTGCCAGCAGCTTGAACAGGAACTCCTACGAGCAGTACTTC

j_gene: TRBJ1-2
abundance: -
d_gene: -
v_gene: TRBV12-3/TRBV12-4
CDR3aa: CASSSSGLGYTF
CDR3nt: TGTGCCAGCAGCTCGTCAGGGCTCGGCTACACCTTC

j_gene: TRBJ2-1
abundance: -
d_gene: -
v_gene: TRBV4-3
CDR3aa: CASSQDFRGNWDEQFF
CDR3nt: TGCGCCAGCAGCCAAGATTTCAGGGGCAATTGGGATGAGCAGTTCTTC

j_gene: TRBJ1-3
abundance: -
d_gene: -
v_gene: TRBV6-5
CDR3aa: CATHRPGGNTIYF
CDR3nt: TGTGCCACACACCGACCGGGGGGAAACACCATATATTTT

j_gene: TRBJ1-5
abundance: -
d_gene: -
v_gene: TRBV15
CDR3aa: CATSRDKSNQPQHF
CDR3nt: TGTGCCACCAGCAGGGACAAGTCGAATCAGCCCCAGCATTTT

j_gene: TRBJ1-2
abundance: -
d_gene: TRBD1
v_gene: TRBV29-1
CDR3aa: CSVVGQGSYGYTF
CDR3nt: TGCAGCGTTGTGGGACAGGGTAGTTATGGCTACACCTTC

j_gene: TRBJ1-6
abundance: -
d_gene: TRBD1
v_gene: TRBV11-2
CDR3aa: CASSSLRGPNNSPLHF
CDR3nt: TGTGCCAGCAGCTCCCTCAGGGGGCCTAATAATTCACCCCTCCACTTT